This is a list of T cell receptor beta chains from one sample in a study of blood T cell repertoires in COVID-19. The data were produced by immunoSEQ multiplex PCR, yet TCRdb's version contains in-frame clones alone and is incomplete. The repertoire consists of 150,000 to 160,000 clones, with approximately 85% occurring once and the leading ten covering 0.63%. Sequenced material: peripheral blood. Receptors originate from a man in his 60s with COVID-19, enrolled during active disease. CDR3s include the opening cysteine and the closing phenylalanine or tryptophan. D genes are given only for firm matches. The size field is filled for only some rows; it gives once, few, many or a size class.

j_call: TRBJ1-2; v_call: TRBV9; clone_size: NA; d_call: NA; cdr3_aa: CASSSNSQGNYGYTF; cdr3_nt: TGTGCCAGCAGCTCTAATTCACAGGGTAACTATGGCTACACCTTC
j_call: TRBJ2-1; v_call: TRBV5-8; clone_size: NA; d_call: NA; cdr3_aa: CASSTDRSYNEQFF; cdr3_nt: TGTGCCAGCAGCACGGACAGATCCTACAATGAGCAGTTCTTC
j_call: TRBJ2-7; v_call: TRBV6-5; clone_size: NA; d_call: TRBD1; cdr3_aa: CASRTVGTGEQYF; cdr3_nt: TGTGCCAGCAGAACAGTCGGGACAGGAGAGCAGTACTTC
j_call: TRBJ2-2; v_call: TRBV18; clone_size: NA; d_call: TRBD1; cdr3_aa: CASSPAGGADTGELFF; cdr3_nt: TGTGCCAGCTCACCCGCAGGGGGCGCCGACACCGGGGAGCTGTTTTTT
j_call: TRBJ1-1; v_call: TRBV6-5; clone_size: NA; d_call: NA; cdr3_aa: CASNKQGRAFF; cdr3_nt: TGTGCCAGCAACAAACAGGGTAGGGCTTTCTTT
j_call: TRBJ1-1; v_call: TRBV7-6; clone_size: NA; d_call: NA; cdr3_aa: CASSLNVGARTEAFF; cdr3_nt: TGTGCCAGCAGCTTAAATGTGGGGGCTCGGACTGAAGCTTTCTTT
j_call: TRBJ2-2; v_call: TRBV7-9; clone_size: once; d_call: NA; cdr3_aa: CASSWYGRAGELFF; cdr3_nt: TGTGCCAGCAGCTGGTATGGTCGCGCCGGGGAGCTGTTTTTT
j_call: TRBJ2-3; v_call: TRBV7-3; clone_size: NA; d_call: TRBD2; cdr3_aa: CASSSQPPRLAGNTDTQYF; cdr3_nt: TGTGCCAGCAGCTCACAGCCCCCAAGACTAGCGGGGAACACAGATACGCAGTATTTT
j_call: TRBJ1-1; v_call: TRBV5-1; clone_size: NA; d_call: TRBD1; cdr3_aa: CASSLDRGSGTEAFF; cdr3_nt: TGCGCCAGCAGCTTGGACAGGGGAAGCGGGACTGAAGCTTTCTTT
j_call: TRBJ1-5; v_call: TRBV24-1; clone_size: NA; d_call: NA; cdr3_aa: CATSEARGSNQPQHF; cdr3_nt: TGTGCCACCAGTGAGGCTCGCGGGAGCAATCAGCCCCAGCATTTT
j_call: TRBJ1-2; v_call: TRBV5-1; clone_size: NA; d_call: NA; cdr3_aa: CASSLGDRDSRWGYGYTF; cdr3_nt: TGCGCCAGCAGCTTGGGCGATAGGGACTCCCGGTGGGGCTATGGCTACACCTTC
j_call: TRBJ1-2; v_call: TRBV7-9; clone_size: NA; d_call: NA; cdr3_aa: CASSLGLGGDSNYGYTF; cdr3_nt: TGTGCCAGCAGCTTAGGGCTAGGAGGGGATTCTAACTATGGCTACACCTTC
j_call: TRBJ1-1; v_call: TRBV7-2; clone_size: NA; d_call: TRBD1; cdr3_aa: CASRSGTGLRNTEAFF; cdr3_nt: TGTGCCAGCAGGTCCGGGACAGGGTTAAGGAACACTGAAGCTTTCTTT
j_call: TRBJ2-1; v_call: TRBV16; clone_size: NA; d_call: NA; cdr3_aa: CASSVENEQFF; cdr3_nt: TGTGCCAGCAGCGTAGAGAATGAGCAGTTCTTC
j_call: TRBJ2-7; v_call: TRBV19; clone_size: NA; d_call: TRBD2; cdr3_aa: CASSIREGPYEQYF; cdr3_nt: TGTGCCAGTAGTATAAGGGAGGGCCCCTACGAGCAGTACTTC
j_call: TRBJ2-7; v_call: TRBV6-2/TRBV6-3; clone_size: NA; d_call: TRBD2; cdr3_aa: CASSRTSESEQYF; cdr3_nt: TGTGCCAGCAGTCGCACTAGCGAGAGCGAGCAGTACTTC
j_call: TRBJ1-2; v_call: TRBV5-6; clone_size: NA; d_call: TRBD1; cdr3_aa: CASSYLGTGDYGYTF; cdr3_nt: TGTGCCAGCAGCTACCTCGGGACAGGGGACTATGGCTACACCTTC
j_call: TRBJ1-1; v_call: TRBV7-9; clone_size: few; d_call: TRBD1; cdr3_aa: CASSLGVTGDTEAFF; cdr3_nt: TGTGCCAGCAGCTTAGGAGTGACAGGGGACACTGAAGCTTTCTTT
j_call: TRBJ1-5; v_call: TRBV18; clone_size: NA; d_call: TRBD1; cdr3_aa: CASSRDRGSPQHF; cdr3_nt: TGTGCCAGCTCCCGGGACAGGGGGTCGCCCCAGCATTTT